This TCR beta chain was sequenced for a study of blood T cell repertoires in COVID-19. Sequencing used immunoSEQ multiplex PCR; TCRdb keeps in-frame clones, though not all of them. The sample holds 360,000 or so clones, around 90% seen once. V lost 4 bases and J lost 0, with 9 bases in between. The CDR3 has 14 amino acids. Per germline, CDR1 SGHKS and CDR2 YYEKEE (reference sequence). The count of this clone is one. The J gene is TRBJ2-3, the V gene TRBV5-5; TRBD1 is a possible D gene (6 bases). The TCR originated in a man aged 18 to 29 with active or convalescent COVID-19. The sequencing sample was made of peripheral blood. The DNA of the CDR3 is TGTGCCAGCAGCCTGACAGGTAGCACAGATACGCAGTATTTT. Translating it yields CASSLTGSTDTQYF.